This passage covers 26 T cell receptor beta chains from one sample sequenced in a study of immune evolution from preneoplasia to lung adenocarcinoma. Clones were read by immunoSEQ multiplex PCR, and TCRdb kept only the in-frame ones, dropping some. The sample carries 30,000 to 45,000 clones, roughly four fifths recorded once. The sequenced sample was FFPE invasive lung adenocarcinoma tissue. The receptor set was obtained from a person in their sixties with lung adenocarcinoma.

This chain uses TRBV28 with TRBJ1-2, with D unresolved. Germline loops: CDR1 MDHEN, CDR2 SYDVKM. CDR3 length equals 13 residues. Deletions cut 2 bases from V and 5 bases from J, with 9 bases between. The CDR3 region is CASSLPESYGYTF. The CDR3 DNA follows: TGTGCCAGCAGTTTACCGGAATCATATGGCTACACCTTC.

This sequence joins TRBV27 and TRBJ1-1; TRBD1 might be the D (6 bases). The CDR3 is 14 residues long. The V end was cut by 6 bases, the J end by 2 bases, with 13 bases between. The germline CDR1 and CDR2 sequences are MNHEY and SMNVEV (reference sequence). The CDR3 DNA reads as TGTGCCAGCAGCCCAGACAGGTTTAACACTGAAGCTTTCTTT. Its translation is CASSPDRFNTEAFF.

The chain is built from TRBV4-3 and TRBJ2-1; D is undetermined. Trimming shortened V by 0 bases and J by 5 bases, and 8 bases separated the two germline ends. Germline V gene lookup returns CDR1 LGHNA and CDR2 YSLEER. CDR3 length equals 14 residues. The CDR3 loop is CASSQDVPHNEQFF. The DNA of the CDR3 is TGCGCCAGCAGCCAAGATGTGCCCCACAATGAGCAGTTCTTC.

The gene calls are TRBV9 and TRBJ2-7; 9 bases agree with TRBD1. The J segment lost 6 bases and the V segment lost 3 bases, leaving 7 bases of the junction unmatched. This CDR3 is 14 amino acids long. CDR1 and CDR2 from the germline V gene are SGDLS and YYNGEE. The CDR3 bases are TGTGCCAGCAGCGCAGGGACAGGGTCGTCCGAGCAGTACTTC. It is translated as CASSAGTGSSEQYF. The whole variable domain, filled in from reference TRBV9 and TRBJ2-7, reads DSGVTQTPKHLITATGQRVTLRCSPRSGDLSVYWYQQSLDQGLQFLIQYYNGEERAKGNILERFSAQQFPDLHSELNLSSLELGDSALYFCASSAGTGSSEQYFGPGTRLTVT.

The chain uses TRBV6-6 and TRBJ2-2; 7 positions match TRBD1. The CDR3 sequence is 14 residues long. Germline V lookup: CDR1 MNHNY, CDR2 SVGAGI (reference sequence). V lost 5 bases, J lost 4 bases, and 4 bases stayed unmatched. CDR3 coding DNA: TGTGCCAGCAGTCGGGACAGCCGCACCGGGGAGCTGTTTTTT. Translating gives CASSRDSRTGELFF.

CDR3 in amino acids: CASRGRGGRGYTF. DNA of the CDR3: TGTGCCAGCAGGGGACGCGGGGGGCGAGGCTACACCTTC. J is TRBJ1-2 and V is TRBV2, with D perhaps matching TRBD1 (6 bases). Germline lookup yields CDR1 SNHLY and CDR2 FYNNEI. Trimming pared 6 bases from V and 8 bases from J, leaving 16 bases between. This CDR3 spans 13 amino acids.

This clone has just one count. The chain employs TRBV19 and TRBJ2-2; the D gene is possibly TRBD1 (5 bases). Per germline, CDR1 LNHDA and CDR2 SQIVND (reference sequence). The CDR3 is 15 residues long. V dropped 5 bases and J dropped 6 bases, with 16 bases sitting between them. CDR3: CASSALWVGAGELFF. In nucleotides, the CDR3 is TGTGCCAGTAGTGCCCTTTGGGTAGGGGCCGGGGAGCTGTTTTTT.

This rearrangement joins TRBV6-6 to TRBJ2-1, with D perhaps matching TRBD2 (5 bases). The length of the CDR3 is 11 residues. Germline V gene data show CDR1 as MNHNY and CDR2 as SVGAGI (reference sequence). Trimming shortened V by 6 bases and J by 15 bases, and 15 bases separated the two germline ends. The CDR3 here is CASSSSTRLFF. DNA of the CDR3: TGTGCCAGCAGCTCATCCACTAGGCTGTTCTTC.

This clone was counted once. This chain connects TRBV2 to TRBJ2-1, with D tentatively TRBD1 or TRBD2 (6 bases each). The CDR3 is made up of 14 amino acids. The germline V and J ends were trimmed by 6 bases and 8 bases, with 17 bases remaining between them. Germline V gives CDR1 SNHLY, CDR2 FYNNEI. The CDR3 is CASSWEDSIDEQFF. DNA for the CDR3: TGTGCCAGCAGCTGGGAGGACAGCATCGATGAGCAGTTCTTC.

This rearrangement joins TRBV11-2 to TRBJ2-2; 7 nucleotides agree with TRBD2. The CDR3 covers 16 residues. The J segment lost 3 bases and the V segment lost 1 base, leaving 5 bases of the junction unmatched. Germline assignment: CDR1 SGHAT and CDR2 FQNNGV. CDR3 sequence: CASSLGLTSYTGELFF. In DNA form, the CDR3 reads TGTGCCAGCAGCTTAGGGTTGACTAGCTACACCGGGGAGCTGTTTTTT.

Concerning this clone itself: Since a much larger clone is just one base distant, this may be a read error. Other nucleotide sequences in the sample specify the same CDR3. This chain joins TRBV5-1 and TRBJ2-1; tentative D call: TRBD2 (6 bases). Between the trimmed V and J ends, which lost 0 bases and 2 bases, there was a span of 6 bases. The CDR3 length is 14 residues. Germline CDR1 SGHRS, CDR2 YFSETQ. The CDR3 sequence is CASSLGTTYNEQFF. CDR3 nucleotide sequence: TGCGCCAGCAGCTTGGGGACTACCTACAATGAGCAGTTCTTC.

The chain carries TRBV7-2 and TRBJ1-3; D uncertain. The germline V and J ends were trimmed by 5 bases and 0 bases, with 17 bases remaining between them. This CDR3 is 17 amino acids long. Germline assignment: CDR1 SGHTA and CDR2 FQGNSA. The chain's CDR3 is CASSPISRRVSGNTIYF. CDR3 DNA: TGTGCCAGCAGCCCGATATCCCGGAGGGTCTCTGGAAACACCATATATTTT.

V gene TRBV28 combines with J gene TRBJ1-5; D remains unclear. The length of the CDR3 is 15 residues. Trimming shortened V by 7 bases and J by 4 bases, and 17 bases separated the two germline ends. CDR1 is MDHEN, CDR2 SYDVKM, per germline. The CDR3 nucleotides read TGTGCCAGCACCGAACTATCGAGGGAAAATCAGCCCCAGCATTTT. It specifies CASTELSRENQPQHF.

This sequence joins TRBV6-1 and TRBJ1-1; TRBD1 is a possible D gene (5 bases). In germline, CDR1 is MNHNS, CDR2 SASEGT. Between the trimmed V and J ends, which lost 8 bases and 9 bases, there was a span of 19 bases. The CDR3 runs 13 residues. CDR3 nucleotide sequence: TGTGCCAGCTTGCAGAAGGGGAAAACAAAAGCTTTCTTT. This sequence encodes CASLQKGKTKAFF.

V is TRBV4-3 and J is TRBJ2-1; D not resolved. Germline loops: CDR1 LGHNA, CDR2 YSLEER. Trimming stripped 0 bases from V and 9 bases from J, with 18 bases between. This CDR3 comprises 16 residues. For the CDR3, the DNA is TGCGCCAGCAGCCAAGATGGGTTGATCAACTGGGGTGAGCAGTTCTTC. This sequence encodes CASSQDGLINWGEQFF.

The chain uses TRBV5-1 and TRBJ2-2; TRBD2 is a possible D gene (5 bases). The CDR3 totals 13 residues. V was clipped by 4 bases and J by 7 bases, with 11 bases between them. Per germline, CDR1 SGHRS and CDR2 YFSETQ. In nucleotides, the CDR3 is TGCGCCAGCAGCGGGGTAGCGATCGGGGAGCTGTTTTTT. This translates into CASSGVAIGELFF.

The chain uses TRBV30 and TRBJ1-2; no reliable D call. Germline CDR1 and CDR2: GTSNPN and SVGIG (reference sequence). CDR3 length equals 12 residues. V was cut by 1 base and J by 3 bases, with 6 bases left in between. The CDR3 bases are TGTGCCTGGAGTGGCAGGTACTATGGCTACACCTTC. Translation gives CAWSGRYYGYTF.

The chain is built from TRBV23-1 and TRBJ2-6; D perhaps matches TRBD1 (5 bases). TRBV23-1 is sorted into the ORF group, with uncertain function. Trimming pared 0 bases from V and 0 bases from J, leaving 9 bases between. The CDR3 sequence is 17 residues long. The CDR3 here is CASSQSGRRSGANVLTF. The CDR3 DNA sequence: TGCGCCAGCAGTCAATCGGGGCGCCGCTCTGGGGCCAACGTCCTGACTTTC.

This clone appeared a single time. The genes are TRBV19 and TRBJ2-1; D possibly matches TRBD1 or TRBD2 (5 bases each). This CDR3 is 15 amino acids long. Trimming left V 7 bases short and J 1 base short, with 14 bases between. CDR1 is LNHDA, CDR2 SQIVND, per germline (reference sequence). The CDR3 DNA reads TGTGCCAGTAAGAGGGGCCGGGAATCCTACAATGAGCAGTTCTTC. Its translation: CASKRGRESYNEQFF.

With regard to this clone: Its ends do not fully match the called genes, so a read error is possible. The chain employs TRBV28 and TRBJ2-7; D not resolved. Germline lookup yields CDR1 MDHEN and CDR2 SYDVKM. The CDR3 consists of 13 residues. CDR3: CVSSLPSFYEQYF. CDR3 bases: TGTGTCAGCAGTTTACCTTCCTTCTACGAGCAGTACTTC.

The gene calls are TRBV7-9 and TRBJ2-6; D is unresolved. Trimming shortened V by 5 bases and J by 4 bases, and 6 bases separated the two germline ends. From germline, CDR1 is SEHNR and CDR2 FQNEAQ (reference sequence). This CDR3 has 13 residues. CDR3 bases: TGTGCCAGCAGCATTGTGGGGGCCAACGTCCTGACTTTC. It is translated as CASSIVGANVLTF.

The V call is TRBV21-1, the J call TRBJ1-1; the table gives TRBD1 as D, unverified against the DNA. TRBV21-1 is designated a pseudogene. This CDR3 has 16 amino acids. CDR3: CASSKVDRGGNTEAFF. CDR3 bases: TGTGCCAGCAGCAAAGTTGACAGGGGGGGGAACACTGAAGCTTTCTTT.

The CDR3 DNA reads TGTGCCATCAGTCAATGGAAGGGGGCGAACGAGCAGTACTTC. Encoded protein: CAISQWKGANEQYF. The V gene is TRBV10-3, the J gene TRBJ2-7; 7 bases line up with TRBD1. From germline, CDR1 is ENHRY and CDR2 SYGVKD. V shed 5 bases and J 5 bases; nucleotides not matched to a gene: 9. There are 14 residues in the CDR3.

This clone showed up many times. The chain links TRBV5-1 to TRBJ2-3, with D unclear. Deletions cut 4 bases from V and 5 bases from J, with 11 bases between. The CDR3 runs to 13 residues. Germline V gene lookup returns CDR1 SGHRS and CDR2 YFSETQ. The DNA for the CDR3 is TGCGCCAGCAGCCAAACCGACCAAGATACGCAGTATTTT. As protein: CASSQTDQDTQYF.

This clone was observed once. The chain employs TRBV7-2 and TRBJ2-3, with a weak D call TRBD2 (6 bases). V was clipped by 2 bases and J by 6 bases, with 12 bases between them. Germline V gene data show CDR1 as SGHTA and CDR2 as FQGNSA. The CDR3 is made up of 14 amino acids. CDR3 in amino acids: CASSLNGGPDTQYF. DNA of the CDR3: TGTGCCAGCAGCTTAAACGGGGGTCCCGATACGCAGTATTTT.

This chain links TRBV4-1 with TRBJ1-5; 9 bases align to TRBD1. CDR1 and CDR2 (germline): MGHRA, YSYEKL. Trimming cost V 6 bases and J 6 bases; bases outside gene matches: 9. This CDR3 region has 15 residues. CDR3 coding DNA: TGCGCCAGCAGAACCGCGACAGGGGGTGGTCAGCCCCAGCATTTT. Translating it yields CASRTATGGGQPQHF.